The rows below give T cell receptor beta chains drawn from one sample of a study of blood T cell repertoires in COVID-19. TCRdb keeps only in-frame clones here, not all; method: immunoSEQ multiplex PCR. Of 130,000 to 150,000 clones in the sample, around 76% were seen once. Sample: peripheral blood. The receptors come from a man aged 55 to 70 with acute or convalescent COVID-19. CDR3s include the opening cysteine and the closing phenylalanine or tryptophan. A D gene is named only where the DNA matches it firmly. Size is omitted from some rows. Given values are once, few, many or a class for expanded clones.

j_call: TRBJ1-5
cdr3_length: 16
clone_size: .
v_call: TRBV18
d_call: .
cdr3_nt: TGTGCCAGCTCACCGGGGGGGGGCGGGAGCAATCAGCCCCAGCATTTT
cdr3_aa: CASSPGGGGSNQPQHF

j_call: TRBJ2-1
cdr3_length: 14
clone_size: once
v_call: TRBV6-2/TRBV6-3
d_call: .
cdr3_nt: TGTGCCAGCAGTTACTCCCAAGAGCCGTCTCGGCAGTTCTTC
cdr3_aa: CASSYSQEPSRQFF

j_call: TRBJ1-1
cdr3_length: 14
clone_size: .
v_call: TRBV6-5
d_call: TRBD1
cdr3_nt: TGTGCCAGCAGGAGGCAGGGGGCTCGTACTGAAGCTTTCTTT
cdr3_aa: CASRRQGARTEAFF

j_call: TRBJ2-1
cdr3_length: 18
clone_size: .
v_call: TRBV5-1
d_call: .
cdr3_nt: TGCGCCAGCCGTCCGGGCCTCCTCACGGGAGCAACCGGAGATGAGCAGTTCTTC
cdr3_aa: CASRPGLLTGATGDEQFF

j_call: TRBJ2-7
cdr3_length: 12
clone_size: .
v_call: TRBV5-6
d_call: TRBD2
cdr3_nt: TGTGCCAGCAAGCGGGACTCCTACGAGCAGTACTTC
cdr3_aa: CASKRDSYEQYF

j_call: TRBJ2-3
cdr3_length: 13
clone_size: .
v_call: TRBV27
d_call: .
cdr3_nt: TGTGCCAGCAGTCTCCTTAGCACAGATACGCAGTATTTT
cdr3_aa: CASSLLSTDTQYF

j_call: TRBJ1-1
cdr3_length: 15
clone_size: .
v_call: TRBV6-5
d_call: TRBD1
cdr3_nt: TGTGCCAGCAGTTACCGTCCAGGGGGATGGACTGAAGCTTTCTTT
cdr3_aa: CASSYRPGGWTEAFF

j_call: TRBJ1-5
cdr3_length: 15
clone_size: .
v_call: TRBV28
d_call: .
cdr3_nt: TGTGCCAGCAGTTTTGGATCGGAGGGCAATCAGCCCCAGCATTTT
cdr3_aa: CASSFGSEGNQPQHF

j_call: TRBJ2-5
cdr3_length: 15
clone_size: .
v_call: TRBV5-6
d_call: .
cdr3_nt: TGTGCCAGCAGCTTGAAACAGGTCACCCAAGAGACCCAGTACTTC
cdr3_aa: CASSLKQVTQETQYF

j_call: TRBJ2-5
cdr3_length: 14
clone_size: .
v_call: TRBV6-6
d_call: TRBD1
cdr3_nt: TGTGCCAGCAGAGGGACAGGGGTTCAAGAGACCCAGTACTTC
cdr3_aa: CASRGTGVQETQYF

j_call: TRBJ2-7
cdr3_length: 15
clone_size: .
v_call: TRBV9
d_call: TRBD2
cdr3_nt: TGTGCCAGCAGCGTAGGACTAGCGGAGACCTACGAGCAGTACTTC
cdr3_aa: CASSVGLAETYEQYF

j_call: TRBJ2-7
cdr3_length: 14
clone_size: once
v_call: TRBV7-9
d_call: .
cdr3_nt: TGTGCCAGCAGCCGGGACATAAAACCCTACGAGCAGTACTTC
cdr3_aa: CASSRDIKPYEQYF

j_call: TRBJ1-2
cdr3_length: 14
clone_size: few
v_call: TRBV7-8
d_call: .
cdr3_nt: TGTGCCAGCAGCTTAGGGACAGCGGTGGATGGCTACACCTTC
cdr3_aa: CASSLGTAVDGYTF

j_call: TRBJ1-4
cdr3_length: 14
clone_size: few
v_call: TRBV28
d_call: .
cdr3_nt: TGTGCCAGCAGTCAGGGGACGGGAGGTGAAAAACTGTTTTTT
cdr3_aa: CASSQGTGGEKLFF

j_call: TRBJ2-3
cdr3_length: 16
clone_size: .
v_call: TRBV27
d_call: TRBD2
cdr3_nt: TGTGCCAGCAGTCCAGGGACTAGCGGGCTCACAGATACGCAGTATTTT
cdr3_aa: CASSPGTSGLTDTQYF

j_call: TRBJ2-5
cdr3_length: 14
clone_size: .
v_call: TRBV6-2/TRBV6-3
d_call: TRBD2
cdr3_nt: TGTGCCAGCAGTGATAGCGGGGGGAGGGAGACCCAGTACTTC
cdr3_aa: CASSDSGGRETQYF

j_call: TRBJ1-2
cdr3_length: 14
clone_size: few
v_call: TRBV3-1/TRBV3-2
d_call: .
cdr3_nt: TGTGCCAGCAGCCAAGATCGGGGTAACTATGGCTACACCTTC
cdr3_aa: CASSQDRGNYGYTF

j_call: TRBJ2-1
cdr3_length: 13
clone_size: .
v_call: TRBV18
d_call: .
cdr3_nt: TGTGCCAGCTCACCATATTCGTACAATGAGCAGTTCTTC
cdr3_aa: CASSPYSYNEQFF

j_call: TRBJ1-5
cdr3_length: 13
clone_size: few
v_call: TRBV7-2
d_call: .
cdr3_nt: TGTGCCAGCAGCTTATGGAGGGATCAGCCCCAGCATTTT
cdr3_aa: CASSLWRDQPQHF

j_call: TRBJ2-7
cdr3_length: 13
clone_size: once
v_call: TRBV6-2/TRBV6-3
d_call: TRBD1
cdr3_nt: TGTGCCAGCAGTGCAGGGGGCCCCTACGAGCAGTACTTC
cdr3_aa: CASSAGGPYEQYF

j_call: TRBJ2-2
cdr3_length: 13
clone_size: .
v_call: TRBV28
d_call: .
cdr3_nt: TGTGCCAGCAGCTTTGGCGGGTCGGTAAAGCTGTTTTTT
cdr3_aa: CASSFGGSVKLFF

j_call: TRBJ2-3
cdr3_length: 17
clone_size: .
v_call: TRBV28
d_call: .
cdr3_nt: TGTGCCAGCAGTTTATTCCCTAGCGCCGGGAGCACAGATACGCAGTATTTT
cdr3_aa: CASSLFPSAGSTDTQYF

j_call: TRBJ1-4
cdr3_length: 15
clone_size: .
v_call: TRBV14
d_call: TRBD1
cdr3_nt: TGTGCCAGCAGTCCCCACAGGGGATTTGGGGAAAAACTGTTTTTT
cdr3_aa: CASSPHRGFGEKLFF

j_call: TRBJ2-6
cdr3_length: 17
clone_size: .
v_call: TRBV5-1
d_call: .
cdr3_nt: TGCGCCAGCAGTACGGGGATCGCGAGCTCTGGGGCCAACGTCCTGACTTTC
cdr3_aa: CASSTGIASSGANVLTF

j_call: TRBJ2-6
cdr3_length: 16
clone_size: few
v_call: TRBV28
d_call: .
cdr3_nt: TGTGCCAGCAGGGTACAGGGTATCTCTGGGGCCAACGTCCTGACTTTC
cdr3_aa: CASRVQGISGANVLTF

j_call: TRBJ1-1
cdr3_length: 14
clone_size: .
v_call: TRBV6-5
d_call: TRBD1
cdr3_nt: TGTGCCAGCAGCAGGAGACAGGGGGCGACTGAAGCTTTCTTT
cdr3_aa: CASSRRQGATEAFF

j_call: TRBJ2-3
cdr3_length: 14
clone_size: .
v_call: TRBV7-3
d_call: .
cdr3_nt: TGTGCCAGCAGCGAGGGCCAGAGCACAGATACGCAGTATTTT
cdr3_aa: CASSEGQSTDTQYF

j_call: TRBJ2-5
cdr3_length: 13
clone_size: .
v_call: TRBV10-1
d_call: TRBD2
cdr3_nt: TGCGCCAGCAGCAAGAGCGGGAGTGAGACCCAGTACTTC
cdr3_aa: CASSKSGSETQYF

j_call: TRBJ2-1
cdr3_length: 15
clone_size: .
v_call: TRBV4-2
d_call: TRBD2
cdr3_nt: TGTGCCAGCAGCCAAAACCAGGGACTAGCCAATGAGCAGTTCTTC
cdr3_aa: CASSQNQGLANEQFF

j_call: TRBJ2-7
cdr3_length: 18
clone_size: .
v_call: TRBV5-1
d_call: TRBD2
cdr3_nt: TGCGCCAGCAGCTGGACTAGCGGGAGGGCCAGGCAAAAGTACGAGCAGTACTTC
cdr3_aa: CASSWTSGRARQKYEQYF

j_call: TRBJ2-3
cdr3_length: 14
clone_size: .
v_call: TRBV24-1
d_call: TRBD2
cdr3_nt: TGTGCCACCAGTGGACTAGCGGGAGCAGATACGCAGTATTTT
cdr3_aa: CATSGLAGADTQYF

j_call: TRBJ2-3
cdr3_length: 16
clone_size: .
v_call: TRBV24-1
d_call: .
cdr3_nt: TGTGCCACCAGTTCAGGGGTAGGCGGGAGTCCAGATACGCAGTATTTT
cdr3_aa: CATSSGVGGSPDTQYF

j_call: TRBJ1-2
cdr3_length: 14
clone_size: .
v_call: TRBV18
d_call: TRBD1
cdr3_nt: TGTGCCAGCTCAACCGGACAGGGGACGGATGGCTACACCTTC
cdr3_aa: CASSTGQGTDGYTF

j_call: TRBJ2-7
cdr3_length: 12
clone_size: .
v_call: TRBV29-1
d_call: TRBD1
cdr3_nt: TGCAGCGCAGGACAGGAGTACTACGAGCAGTACTTC
cdr3_aa: CSAGQEYYEQYF

j_call: TRBJ1-1
cdr3_length: 16
clone_size: .
v_call: TRBV28
d_call: .
cdr3_nt: TGTGCCAGCAGTTTTGTACAGGGTGGAGCGAACACTGAAGCTTTCTTT
cdr3_aa: CASSFVQGGANTEAFF

j_call: TRBJ1-6
cdr3_length: 11
clone_size: .
v_call: TRBV9
d_call: .
cdr3_nt: TGTGCCAGCAGACCTACGGGGGATTGGGACTTT
cdr3_aa: CASRPTGDWDF